Listed here are 8 T cell receptor beta chains from one sample, sequenced in a study of T-cell memory formation after mild COVID-19. Each CDR3 protein is one row after TCRdb ran MiXCR on the 5' RACE reads. The sample yields over 350,000 distinct CDR3 sequences, less than 25% seen once. Source material: PBMCs or a T cell subset sorted from them (not recorded which). The receptor source for this set is an adult woman who had mild COVID-19 (a few samples of this study predate the infection). Cell type and time point are not known.

The chain employs TRBV7-2 and TRBJ2-7; D unclear. CDR1 is SGHTA and CDR2 is FQGNSA in the germline V gene. This CDR3 is built from 13 residues. The V gene lost 6 bases and the J gene lost 0 bases, with 9 bases spanning the gap. The CDR3 sequence is CASRRTFSYEQYF. Written as DNA, the CDR3 is TGTGCCAGCAGGCGTACATTCTCCTACGAGCAGTACTTC.

This clonotype occurred a few times. V usage is TRBV6-5 and J usage is TRBJ1-1; TRBD1 aligns across 8 bases. This CDR3 is 15 amino acids long. Germline trimming cut 5 bases from V and 2 bases from J; bases unmatched to any gene: 7. From germline, CDR1 is MNHEY and CDR2 SVGAGI. The CDR3 protein is CASSRTGGLNTEAFF. The CDR3 nucleotides are TGTGCCAGCAGTCGCACAGGGGGTCTTAACACTGAAGCTTTCTTT.

The V and J genes are TRBV5-5 and TRBJ2-1, with 8 bases fitting TRBD1. Germline-derived CDR1 and CDR2 are SGHKS and YYEKEE (reference sequence). Losses at the gene ends were 1 base for V and 9 bases for J; bases not matched to a gene: 9. The CDR3 has 15 amino acids. The CDR3 nucleotides are TGTGCCAGCAGCTTGACGCAGGGGGCGGTGGGTGAGCAGTTCTTC. Its translation: CASSLTQGAVGEQFF.

This clonotype was counted between two and nine times. The V and J genes are TRBV6-6 and TRBJ1-2; D may be TRBD1 (6 bases). V shed 3 bases and J shed 0 bases, with 14 bases lying between them. The CDR3 has 16 amino acids. Looked up from germline, CDR1 is MNHNY and CDR2 is SVGAGI (reference sequence). The CDR3 DNA sequence: TGTGCCAGCAGTTATTCTTTGCAGGGGACTAACTATGGCTACACCTTC. Protein product: CASSYSLQGTNYGYTF.

This clonotype was recorded a few times. The chain carries TRBV5-1 and TRBJ1-6; 8 bases are shared with TRBD1. Per the germline V gene, CDR1 is SGHRS and CDR2 is YFSETQ. V dropped 0 bases and J dropped 2; count of bases not matched to a gene: 13. The CDR3 loop spans 20 amino acids. The CDR3 is CASSLGSQGAVWTYNSPLHF. The CDR3 nucleotides are TGCGCCAGCAGCTTGGGTTCGCAGGGGGCTGTCTGGACCTATAATTCACCCCTCCACTTT.

This clonotype has more than one count but fewer than ten. The J gene is TRBJ2-5, the V gene TRBV6-5; 9 nucleotides agree with TRBD1. The CDR3 length is 14 residues. In germline, CDR1 is MNHEY, CDR2 SVGAGI. J was trimmed by 4 bases and V by 5 bases; bases with no gene match: 5. The CDR3 loop is CASSIWTGAETQYF. Written as DNA, the CDR3 is TGTGCCAGCAGTATCTGGACAGGGGCAGAGACCCAGTACTTC.

The rearrangement links TRBV29-1 to TRBJ1-2, with TRBD1 identical over 7 bases. This CDR3 has 12 residues. The V gene end was trimmed by 6 bases and the J gene end by 9 bases; junction bases not matched to a gene: 10. In germline, CDR1 is SQVTM, CDR2 ANQGSEA. The CDR3 spells CSVADRYASYTF. CDR3 nucleotide sequence: TGCAGCGTAGCGGACAGGTACGCGAGCTACACCTTC.

The sample holds many counts of this clonotype. The chain couples TRBV11-3 to TRBJ2-7; tentative D call: TRBD2 (6 bases). The V and J ends lost 5 bases and 0 bases respectively, with 11 bases between them. Germline V CDR1 and CDR2: SGHNT, YENEEA. The CDR3 runs to 14 residues. Written as DNA, the CDR3 is TGTGCCAGCAGCATCGCTAGCGTCTCCTACGAGCAGTACTTC. It encodes CASSIASVSYEQYF.